This T cell receptor beta chain derives from a study of shared clonotypes between healthy human individuals. Assay: immunoSEQ multiplex PCR; the TCRdb copy retains only in-frame clones and omits some. The data show around 600,000 clones, approximately 95% seen once. The naive CD8 population came from CD45RO-negative cells selected for CCR7, without terminally differentiated effector memory CD45RA+ cells. V lost 5 bases to trimming and J lost 4 bases, with 13 bases between them. Germline-derived CDR1 and CDR2 are MNHNY and SVGAGI (reference sequence). This CDR3 is built from 14 residues. The chain combines TRBV6-6 with TRBJ2-3; the D gene is possibly TRBD2 (6 bases). The TCR comes from a woman younger than 45 in good health. The material sequenced was naive CD8+ T cells sorted from blood. Written as DNA, the CDR3 is TGTGCCAGCAGTAAACGGGAGAACGCAGATACGCAGTATTTT. Translating gives CASSKRENADTQYF.